The rows below give T cell receptor beta chains drawn from one sample of a study of T-cell memory formation after mild COVID-19. One entry per CDR3 protein, called by TCRdb with MiXCR from the 5' RACE reads. This table holds 350,000 or so distinct CDR3 sequences, 20% to 25% found once. Material for sequencing was PBMCs or a T cell subset sorted from them (not recorded which). The source is an adult woman who had mild COVID-19 (a few samples of this study predate the infection). Cell type and time point are not known. Each CDR3 is given with its conserved first and last residue. A D gene is named only where the DNA matches it firmly. The size field is filled for only some rows; it gives once, few, many or a size class.

clone_size	d_call	j_call	v_call	cdr3_aa	cdr3_nt
few	-	TRBJ2-1	TRBV7-8	CASSPGTLSSYNEQFF	TGTGCCAGCAGCCCTGGGACTCTCTCCTCCTACAATGAGCAGTTCTTC
-	-	TRBJ2-4	TRBV5-1	CASSLWSPGRELAKNIQYF	TGCGCCAGCAGCTTGTGGAGTCCCGGCAGGGAGCTAGCCAAAAACATTCAGTACTTC
-	-	TRBJ1-2	TRBV4-1	CASSQVLGSNYGYTF	TGCGCCAGCAGCCAAGTGTTAGGATCTAACTATGGCTACACCTTC
many	-	TRBJ2-5	TRBV10-3	CAISESEETQYF	TGTGCCATCAGTGAGTCGGAGGAGACCCAGTACTTC
-	-	TRBJ1-5	TRBV20-1	CSVPGGRISNQPQHF	TGCAGTGTGCCGGGAGGGCGTATTAGCAATCAGCCCCAGCATTTT
-	TRBD2	TRBJ2-1	TRBV12-5	CASGFRPWGLGDNEQFF	TGTGCTAGTGGTTTTAGGCCGTGGGGACTAGGGGACAATGAGCAGTTCTTC
-	-	TRBJ2-7	TRBV10-2	CASNRESHYEQYF	TGCGCCAGCAACCGGGAGTCTCACTACGAGCAGTACTTC
few	-	TRBJ2-3	TRBV7-6	CASSQGTVTTQYF	TGTGCCAGCAGCCAAGGGACGGTTACTACGCAGTATTTT
many	TRBD2	TRBJ2-1	TRBV5-5	CASSLSGGSYNEQFF	TGTGCCAGCAGCTTGTCGGGGGGTTCCTACAATGAGCAGTTCTTC
few	TRBD1	TRBJ2-2	TRBV4-1	CASSQDRGTGVTGELFF	TGCGCCAGCAGCCAAGATAGGGGGACAGGGGTCACCGGGGAGCTGTTTTTT
-	-	TRBJ1-1	TRBV12-3/TRBV12-4	CASGTSTGTEAFF	TGTGCCAGCGGGACCTCGACAGGAACTGAAGCTTTCTTT
-	-	TRBJ2-3	TRBV20-1	CSAYWGVAPSTDTQYF	TGCAGTGCTTACTGGGGAGTGGCCCCCAGCACAGATACGCAGTATTTT
few	-	TRBJ2-1	TRBV7-9	CASSLEPLGYNEQFF	TGTGCCAGCAGCTTAGAACCCCTGGGCTACAATGAGCAGTTCTTC
-	TRBD2	TRBJ2-3	TRBV20-1	CRARGGLANTDTQYF	TGCAGAGCCCGTGGGGGACTAGCGAACACAGATACGCAGTATTTT
-	-	TRBJ2-7	TRBV20-1	CSARGEFGSYEQYF	TGCAGTGCTCGCGGGGAGTTCGGCTCCTACGAGCAGTACTTC
many	-	TRBJ2-7	TRBV5-1	CASSLQGSYEQYF	TGTGCCAGCAGCTTACAGGGATCCTACGAGCAGTACTTC
-	TRBD2	TRBJ2-1	TRBV18	CASSPSGGTSYNEQFF	TGTGCCAGCTCACCGAGCGGGGGGACTTCCTACAATGAGCAGTTCTTC